In this sample, the clone carrying this T cell receptor beta chain turned up many times. The antigen is undetermined. V gave up 0 bases and J gave up 3 bases, with 18 bases separating them. CDR3 length equals 19 residues. The V gene's germline CDR1 is SGHVS and CDR2 FNYEAQ. The diagnostic basis comprised clinical symptoms, serum thyroxine and TRAb, thyroid ultrasound and orbital computed tomography. What was amplified from RNA transcripts were TCR beta CDR3 regions. HTBI primers were used for first-round RT-PCR of the TCR CDR3. MiXCR, applied by TCRdb to the multiplex PCR reads, yields one record per CDR3 protein. This sample has a few hundred thousand distinct CDR3 sequences; 40% to 55% occur once, and the top ten carry around 19%. The record originates from a study of T cells in Graves' hyperthyroidism and ophthalmopathy. Findings and caveats of the study: Most clonotypes expanded in the thyroid (above 0.001) were also present in blood. Progression to ophthalmopathy was predicted a median of approximately 6.4 months early.

The sample consisted of peripheral blood or thyroid tissue (not recorded which). The chain recombines TRBV7-6 with TRBJ2-6, with D perhaps being TRBD1 or TRBD2 (5 bases each). The sequence derives from an adult woman with Graves' disease, either hyperthyroidism or ophthalmopathy (not recorded which). The CDR3 bases are TGTGCCAGCAGCTTAGCGATGGCAGGGACCTCTTATGGGGCCAACGTCCTGACTTTC. The encoded protein is CASSLAMAGTSYGANVLTF.